The next 25 T cell receptor beta chains were all read from a single sample in a study of shared clonotypes between healthy human individuals. Profiled with immunoSEQ multiplex PCR; TCRdb holds only in-frame clones, not every one. Of about 530,000 clones listed, about three quarters are singletons. Sequencing was done on a sample of PBMCs. Receptor source: a woman aged 40 to 50 in good health. Some clones in this sample may be carry-over from other donors' samples.

This rearrangement joins TRBV18 to TRBJ2-5, with 10 positions matching TRBD1. V gave up 6 bases and J gave up 9 bases; unmatched junction bases: 7. The CDR3 covers 13 residues. CDR1 is KGHSH and CDR2 is LQKENI in the germline V gene. This CDR3 reads CASSLWDRGAQYF. The CDR3 nucleotides read TGTGCCAGCTCCCTTTGGGACAGGGGAGCCCAGTACTTC.

This chain joins TRBV11-2 and TRBJ1-4; 10 positions match TRBD1. The CDR3 contains 16 residues. Trimming at V came to 5 bases and at J to 7 bases, leaving 10 bases not matched to a gene. Germline CDR1 SGHAT, CDR2 FQNNGV. CDR3 amino acids: CASSRGWTGGGEKLFF. CDR3 bases: TGTGCCAGCAGCCGAGGGTGGACAGGGGGAGGTGAAAAACTGTTTTTT.

The chain carries TRBV19 and TRBJ1-5; 8 bases are a match to TRBD1. Looked up from germline, CDR1 is LNHDA and CDR2 is SQIVND (reference sequence). V was pared by 5 bases and J by 1 base, with 7 bases of the junction left unmatched. The CDR3 is made up of 16 amino acids. CDR3 nucleotides: TGTGCCAGTAGTCTCACAGGGGGGGGGAGCAATCAGCCCCAGCATTTT. It is translated as CASSLTGGGSNQPQHF. Supplemented by reference TRBV19 and TRBJ1-5, the full variable domain reads DGGITQSPKYLFRKEGQNVTLSCEQNLNHDAMYWYRQDPGQGLRLIYYSQIVNDFQKGDIAEGYSVSREKKESFPLTVTSAQKNPTAFYLCASSLTGGGSNQPQHFGDGTRLSIL.

The chain is built from TRBV6-5 and TRBJ2-1; D possibly matches TRBD1 or TRBD2 (5 bases each). V was cut by 0 bases and J by 5 bases, with 14 bases left in between. This CDR3 region has 16 residues. Germline CDR1 is MNHEY and CDR2 is SVGAGI. CDR3 bases: TGTGCCAGCAGTTACTCGAGTGGGACGGCTGACAATGAGCAGTTCTTC. Translated: CASSYSSGTADNEQFF.

This clone occurred a few times. A far larger clone lies a single base away; this is likely a read error. The genes are TRBV27 and TRBJ1-2; TRBD1 agrees at 7 bases. This CDR3 is 13 amino acids long. CDR1 is MNHEY and CDR2 is SMNVEV in the germline V gene (reference sequence). V shed 6 bases and J 2 bases; nucleotides not matched to a gene: 3. The CDR3 here is CASSLTGNYGYTF. CDR3 bases: TGTGCCAGCAGCCTGACAGGGAACTATGGCTACACCTTC.

The V call is TRBV9, the J call TRBJ1-3, with a possible D match to TRBD1 (6 bases). The ends were cut back, 4 bases at V and 0 bases at J, with 14 bases in the middle. The CDR3 extends over 16 amino acids. Germline values: CDR1 SGDLS, CDR2 YYNGEE. CDR3 bases: TGTGCCAGCAGCCCTCCAGGGGCCCACTCTGGAAACACCATATATTTT. Translating gives CASSPPGAHSGNTIYF.

About this clone itself: The sample holds other DNA sequences that translate to the same CDR3. J is TRBJ2-1 and V is TRBV29-1; TRBD1 matches at 8 bases. Germline trimming cut 7 bases from V and 4 bases from J; bases unmatched to any gene: 3. In germline, CDR1 is SQVTM, CDR2 ANQGSEA. The length of the CDR3 is 12 residues. In DNA, the CDR3 is TGCAGCGGCGGACAGGGTTACAATGAGCAGTTCTTC. Translation: CSGGQGYNEQFF.

V gene TRBV7-6 combines with J gene TRBJ2-5; TRBD2 matches 10 bases. V lost 2 bases to trimming and J lost 5 bases; unmatched junction nucleotides: 8. The CDR3 is 16 residues long. Germline CDR1 reads SGHVS; CDR2 reads FNYEAQ. The CDR3 coding sequence is TGTGCCAGCAGCTTAACTCCAGCGGGAGGGGGCGAGACCCAGTACTTC. Its translation: CASSLTPAGGGETQYF.

This clone was seen only a few times. This rearrangement joins TRBV6-5 to TRBJ1-1, with D unresolved. This CDR3 has 15 amino acids. V was cut by 2 bases and J by 0 bases, with 10 bases left in between. CDR1 is MNHEY and CDR2 is SVGAGI in the germline V gene. The CDR3 region has the DNA TGTGCCAGCAGTTACCGGCGGATCATGAACACTGAAGCTTTCTTT. Translating gives CASSYRRIMNTEAFF.

About this clone: A clone one base away is much larger, so this may be a read error. Different DNA sequences within this sample yield the same CDR3. V is TRBV9 and J is TRBJ2-3, with D unresolved. Deletions cut 0 bases from V and 3 bases from J, with 2 bases between. The CDR3 is made up of 12 amino acids. CDR1 and CDR2 (germline): SGDLS, YYNGEE. This chain's CDR3 is CASSVGTDTQYF. The CDR3 coding sequence is TGTGCCAGCAGCGTAGGTACAGATACGCAGTATTTT.

The chain joins TRBV5-1 to TRBJ2-3, with no clear D. This CDR3 comprises 13 residues. Germline V CDR1 and CDR2: SGHRS, YFSETQ. Trimming left V 0 bases short and J 2 bases short, with 4 bases between. DNA for the CDR3: TGCGCCAGCAGCTTGGACACCACAGATACGCAGTATTTT. It encodes CASSLDTTDTQYF.

The chain carries TRBV6-5 and TRBJ2-5; D is possibly TRBD1 or TRBD2 (5 bases each). Germline V gives CDR1 MNHEY, CDR2 SVGAGI. This CDR3 is 15 amino acids long. Trimming pared 6 bases from V and 10 bases from J, leaving 24 bases between. The DNA of the CDR3 is TGTGCCAGCAGGACTCTAGGGACCAGGCCCCTGAGCCAGTACTTC. Its translation: CASRTLGTRPLSQYF.

The genes are TRBV5-4 and TRBJ2-3; 7 positions match TRBD2. There are 15 residues in the CDR3. From germline, CDR1 is SGHNT and CDR2 YYREEE (reference sequence). Losses at the gene ends were 2 bases for V and 0 bases for J; bases not matched to a gene: 3. DNA for the CDR3: TGTGCCAGCAGCTTTCTAGCGGAAAGCACAGATACGCAGTATTTT. It codes for CASSFLAESTDTQYF.

V and J are TRBV2 and TRBJ2-7, with D possibly matching TRBD1 (6 bases). This CDR3 is 13 amino acids long. V shed 6 bases and J shed 1 base, with 10 bases lying between them. The germline V gene has CDR1 SNHLY and CDR2 FYNNEI. The CDR3 bases are TGTGCCAGCAGGGAGGACAGTTCCTACGAGCAGTACTTC. It encodes CASREDSSYEQYF.

This chain uses TRBV28 with TRBJ2-2; TRBD2 matches at 7 bases. V was pared by 6 bases and J by 7 bases, with 17 bases of the junction left unmatched. Germline loops: CDR1 MDHEN, CDR2 SYDVKM. The CDR3 has 17 residues. CDR3 sequence: CASRSSGTRNGGGELFF. CDR3 nucleotides: TGTGCCAGCAGGTCTAGCGGAACCCGAAACGGTGGCGGGGAGCTGTTTTTT.

The V call is TRBV10-2, the J call TRBJ1-2; 10 nucleotides match TRBD1. The CDR3 runs to 17 residues. The germline V gene encodes CDR1 WSHSY and CDR2 SAAADI. V lost 0 bases to trimming and J lost 7 bases; unmatched junction nucleotides: 11. The chain's CDR3 is CASSESMGTGDQLGYTF. The CDR3, as DNA: TGCGCCAGCAGTGAGTCGATGGGGACAGGGGACCAGCTTGGCTACACCTTC.

The genes are TRBV7-2 and TRBJ2-1; TRBD2 agrees at 8 bases. CDR1 and CDR2 from the germline V gene are SGHTA and FQGNSA. The CDR3 is 17 residues long. Trimming removed 5 bases from V and 7 bases from J; junction bases left unmatched: 16. CDR3 residues: CASSLHPGTSSGNEQFF. CDR3 nucleotide sequence: TGTGCCAGCAGCCTTCACCCCGGGACTAGTTCGGGGAATGAGCAGTTCTTC.

J is TRBJ2-2 and V is TRBV5-1; TRBD1 matches at 7 bases. In germline, CDR1 is SGHRS, CDR2 YFSETQ. With 3 bases clipped from V and 0 bases from J, the junction kept 2 bases outside the gene matches. This CDR3 region has 15 residues. The CDR3, as DNA: TGCGCCAGCAGCTACAGGGGAGCGAACACCGGGGAGCTGTTTTTT. This encodes CASSYRGANTGELFF.

This clone showed up just a few times. The rearrangement uses TRBV5-6 and TRBJ1-2, with D uncertain. CDR1 is SGHDT, CDR2 YYEEEE, per germline. The CDR3 contains 14 residues. Deletions cut 4 bases from V and 6 bases from J, with 16 bases between. The CDR3: CASSPYGLGNGYTF. In DNA form, the CDR3 reads TGTGCCAGCAGCCCTTACGGCCTGGGGAATGGCTACACCTTC.

A note on this clone: This clone may be a read error of a much larger clone one base away. The gene calls are TRBV18 and TRBJ2-2; D gene uncertain. Germline CDR1 is KGHSH and CDR2 is LQKENI. The V and J ends lost 5 bases and 5 bases respectively, with 6 bases between them. This CDR3 is built from 12 residues. The CDR3 region is CASSSGTGELFF. The CDR3 nucleotides are TGTGCCAGCTCATCAGGAACCGGGGAGCTGTTTTTT.

The gene calls are TRBV28 and TRBJ2-5; TRBD1 matches at 9 bases. This CDR3 contains 15 residues. J lost 3 bases, V lost 1 base, and 3 bases had no gene match. Germline V gene sequence: CDR1 MDHEN, CDR2 SYDVKM. The CDR3 spells CASSLYRGREETQYF. The CDR3 DNA sequence: TGTGCCAGCAGTTTATACAGGGGGCGAGAAGAGACCCAGTACTTC.

This clone showed up just once. The chain carries TRBV4-1 and TRBJ2-2; 8 bases line up with TRBD2. This CDR3 contains 14 residues. J lost 7 bases, V lost 4 bases, and 5 bases had no gene match. Per germline, CDR1 MGHRA and CDR2 YSYEKL. CDR3: CASSLGLAGGELFF. In DNA, the CDR3 is TGCGCCAGCAGCCTCGGACTAGCCGGCGGGGAGCTGTTTTTT.

The chain uses TRBV5-1 and TRBJ2-7; no reliable D call. With 0 bases removed from V and 4 bases from J, the gap between germline ends came to 11 bases. Germline lookup yields CDR1 SGHRS and CDR2 YFSETQ. The CDR3 covers 14 residues. In DNA form, the CDR3 reads TGCGCCAGCAGCTTGGCGTTAGGACCTTACGAGCAGTACTTC. Translation: CASSLALGPYEQYF. Drawing the rest from reference TRBV5-1 and TRBJ2-7, the complete variable domain is KAGVTQTPRYLIKTRGQQVTLSCSPISGHRSVSWYQQTPGQGLQFLFEYFSETQRNKGNFPGRFSGRQFSNSRSEMNVSTLELGDSALYLCASSLALGPYEQYFGPGTRLTVT.

The V call is TRBV5-5, the J call TRBJ2-3; 10 bases are shared with TRBD2. This CDR3 has 17 amino acids. V lost 5 bases, J lost 2 bases, and 11 bases stayed unmatched. Germline V gene lookup returns CDR1 SGHKS and CDR2 YYEKEE (reference sequence). This CDR3 is CASSRTLTSGNTDTQYF. CDR3 in DNA: TGTGCCAGCAGTCGCACGTTAACTAGCGGGAACACAGATACGCAGTATTTT.

V and J are TRBV5-6 and TRBJ1-1; D may be TRBD1 (5 bases). Trimming stripped 1 base from V and 1 base from J, with 8 bases between. CDR1 and CDR2 from the germline V gene are SGHDT and YYEEEE. The CDR3 contains 14 residues. The CDR3 region is CASSLWRGNTEAFF. DNA for the CDR3: TGTGCCAGCAGCTTGTGGAGGGGGAACACTGAAGCTTTCTTT.